Shown below are 8 T cell receptor beta chains from a single sample sequenced in a study of response to subunit inactivated influenza vaccine. TCRdb reanalysed the RT-PCR reads using MiXCR and keeps one entry per CDR3 protein. The repertoire has 500,000 to 700,000 distinct CDR3 sequences, under 30% of them found once; the top ten carry around 2.8%. The same data also contributed to another study, on T cells expressing NK-cell markers. That study reports: Template switching by 5'RACE with UMIs generated the TCR beta cDNA.

The sequencing used CD4+ T cells sorted from PBMCs, collected approximately 12 days after vaccination. These receptors were collected from a man aged 45 to 65 who received an inactivated influenza vaccine.

The count of this clonotype is one. The chain uses TRBV15 and TRBJ2-1, with 9 bases that match TRBD2. Germline loops: CDR1 LNHNV, CDR2 YYDKDF (reference sequence). The CDR3 has 16 amino acids. V trimming: 1 base; J trimming: 7 bases; junction bases outside the gene matches: 8. In DNA, the CDR3 is TGTGCCACCAGCAGAGGGAGCAGCGGGGGGTTAAATGAGCAGTTCTTC. This translates into CATSRGSSGGLNEQFF.

This chain connects TRBV7-2 to TRBJ2-3; 7 bases line up with TRBD2. The trim removed 5 bases at V and 4 bases at J, leaving 9 bases unmatched. Germline V gene sequence: CDR1 SGHTA, CDR2 FQGNSA. The length of the CDR3 is 15 residues. The CDR3 sequence: CASSPRGVLADTQYF. CDR3 bases: TGTGCCAGCAGCCCACGGGGGGTTCTAGCAGATACGCAGTATTTT.

This chain links TRBV3-1 with TRBJ2-7; D may correspond to TRBD1 or TRBD2 (5 bases each). In germline, CDR1 is LGHDT, CDR2 YNNKEL (reference sequence). This CDR3 contains 14 residues. V shed 4 bases and J shed 2 bases, with 12 bases lying between them. CDR3 amino acids: CASSRGDGPYEQYF. CDR3 DNA sequence: TGTGCCAGCAGCCGAGGGGACGGTCCCTACGAGCAGTACTTC.

Details on this clonotype: One junction end disagrees with the germline gene, perhaps due to a read error. V gene TRBV7-9 combines with J gene TRBJ1-5; TRBD1 is a possible D gene (6 bases). The germline V gene has CDR1 SEHNR and CDR2 FQNEAQ (reference sequence). This CDR3 spans 17 amino acids. As DNA, the CDR3 is TGTGCCTGCAGCTTAGGGGCAGGGGCGCCGGGCAATCAGCCCCAGCATTTT. The encoded protein is CACSLGAGAPGNQPQHF.

This clonotype was picked up a small number of times. The CDR3 here is CASSRQGRYEQYF. The CDR3, as DNA: TGTGCCAGCAGTCGACAGGGGAGATACGAGCAGTACTTC. The rearrangement joins TRBV12-3 or TRBV12-4 to TRBJ2-7, with 8 bases that match TRBD1. The CDR3 is 13 residues long. Trimming took 5 bases from V and 4 from J; bases not matched to a gene: 4.

V usage is TRBV5-3 and J usage is TRBJ2-3; D gene ambiguous. TRBV5-3 is an ORF, and what it does is uncertain. The CDR3 sequence is 12 residues long. V was clipped by 9 bases and J by 4 bases, with 12 bases between them. The CDR3 region has the DNA TGTGCCATGGGCTTAAGGGCAGATACGCAGTATTTT. Encoded protein: CAMGLRADTQYF.

The CDR3 loop is CASSGLGGTEAFF. In nucleotides, the CDR3 is TGTGCCAGCAGTGGCCTGGGGGGCACTGAAGCTTTCTTT. The chain has TRBV2 and TRBJ1-1; the D gene is possibly TRBD1 (5 bases). The CDR3 runs to 13 residues. Between the trimmed V and J ends, which lost 4 bases and 4 bases, there was a span of 10 bases. The germline V gene has CDR1 SNHLY and CDR2 FYNNEI.

This clonotype has more than one count but fewer than ten. The gene calls are TRBV4-3 and TRBJ1-1, with 9 bases that match TRBD1. The CDR3 length is 15 residues. Germline values: CDR1 LGHNA, CDR2 YSLEER. J gave up 4 bases and V 1 base, and 4 bases lay outside the gene matches. The CDR3 region is CASSQAQGAFTEAFF. The CDR3 nucleotides are TGCGCCAGCAGCCAAGCACAGGGGGCTTTCACTGAAGCTTTCTTT.